This T cell receptor beta chain emerged from a study of blood T cell repertoires in COVID-19. Across the whole study: In each case, the material was cDNA or gDNA derived from T cells, B-cell-depleted T cells, or PBMCs.

Using immunoSEQ multiplex PCR, the repertoire was profiled, and TCRdb retains in-frame clones only, with some absent. This table has around 270,000 clones, about 86% appearing once. Recruited during active infection, patients (from Seattle) were subsequently followed longitudinally. CDR3 length: 14 amino acids. V was pared by 1 base and J by 9 bases, with 15 bases between. Germline loops: CDR1 LNHNV, CDR2 YYDKDF (reference sequence). The chain recombines TRBV15 with TRBJ2-5, with D unresolved. Sample: peripheral blood. The clonotype was recovered from a person aged 65-85 years with COVID-19, enrolled during active disease. The CDR3 region has the DNA TGTGCCACCAGCAGAGGAGGAGTAGGTGGGTCCCAGTACTTC. It codes for CATSRGGVGGSQYF.